This TCR beta chain emerged from a study of response to subunit inactivated influenza vaccine. Germline loops: CDR1 MNHNS, CDR2 SASEGT. V dropped 1 base and J dropped 0 bases, with 15 bases sitting between them. The length of the CDR3 is 17 residues. Each CDR3 protein gets one entry after TCRdb re-called the RT-PCR reads with MiXCR. Here the sample spans fewer than 750,000 distinct CDR3 sequences, 14% being singletons. This clonotype was seen a handful of times. This chain connects TRBV6-1 to TRBJ1-1; D may be TRBD1 (5 bases). The material sequenced was PBMCs from blood, taken approximately 13 days after vaccination. The clonotype originates from a man aged 50-59 years who received an inactivated influenza vaccine. The CDR3: CASSEVASLGVNTEAFF. Written as DNA, the CDR3 is TGTGCCAGCAGTGAAGTGGCCTCCCTGGGGGTGAACACTGAAGCTTTCTTT.